The present entry profiles one T cell receptor beta chain with its context. Its antigen is currently unknown. Profiling relied on immunoSEQ multiplex PCR, and the TCRdb table lists in-frame clones only, not all of them. Among 150,000 to 200,000 clones, under 95% were seen once, and the ten largest hold approximately 1%. These data are taken from a study of T cell responses to AZD1222 COVID-19 vaccine. The CDR3 has 15 amino acids. Between the trimmed V and J ends, which lost 1 base and 7 bases, there was a span of 14 bases. Germline-derived CDR1 and CDR2 are MGHRA and YSYEKL. General study findings and limits: Two doses of AZD1222 preceded a rise in Spike-specific TCR breadth and depth. The study reported that nearly half of spike-specific TCRs target unmutated variant regions. The peak T cell response came first, and repertoires were sampled only after it. The donors showed a predominance of white British ancestry and of females, with possible underestimation of clonal diversity.

This chain connects TRBV4-1 to TRBJ1-5; unclear D gene. The TCR originated in an adult who received the AZD1222 COVID-19 vaccine. This sample comprised peripheral blood, obtained 28 days after the second AZD1222 dose. The CDR3 here is CASSQVLGGFQPQHF. The CDR3 DNA reads TGCGCCAGCAGCCAAGTACTTGGAGGGTTCCAGCCCCAGCATTTT.